A single sample is the source of the 17 T cell receptor beta chains below, sequenced in a study of blood T cell repertoires in COVID-19. Produced via immunoSEQ multiplex PCR; TCRdb's table is partial and in-frame only. The table lists 130,000 or so clones, 86% of them singletons. Sequencing used peripheral blood. The receptors stem from a woman aged 55-69 years with acute or convalescent COVID-19.

This chain joins TRBV10-2 and TRBJ2-1; 9 nucleotides line up with TRBD2. The CDR3 spans 16 residues. CDR1 is WSHSY, CDR2 SAAADI, per germline. The junction had 10 bases not matched to a gene; V was cut back by 2 bases and J by 8 bases. The DNA for the CDR3 is TGCGCCAGCAGTGAGAAGAGGGCGGGGGGGCTGGATGAGCAGTTCTTC. Protein: CASSEKRAGGLDEQFF.

This rearrangement joins TRBV3-1 (or the pseudogene TRBV3-2) to TRBJ1-1; the match to TRBD1 covers 7 bases. The CDR3 consists of 14 residues. V lost 4 bases to trimming and J lost 1 base; unmatched junction nucleotides: 3. Germline CDR1 and CDR2: LGHDT and YNNKEL (reference sequence). As DNA, the CDR3 is TGTGCCAGCAGCCTCCGGACAGGGAACACTGAAGCTTTCTTT. Translated: CASSLRTGNTEAFF.

J is TRBJ1-4 and V is TRBV7-8, with 7 bases matching TRBD1. The V gene end was trimmed by 2 bases and the J gene end by 3 bases; junction bases not matched to a gene: 3. The CDR3 has 15 amino acids. The germline CDR1 and CDR2 sequences are SGHVS and FQNEAQ. The CDR3 region has the DNA TGTGCCAGCAGCTTATACGGGACAGCTAATGAAAAACTGTTTTTT. Its protein is CASSLYGTANEKLFF.

This rearrangement joins TRBV10-3 to TRBJ2-5, with TRBD1 matching over 8 bases. This CDR3 contains 13 residues. The germline CDR1 and CDR2 sequences are ENHRY and SYGVKD. In DNA form, the CDR3 reads TGTGCTGGAGGGACAGGCTCTCAAGAGACCCAGTACTTC. Translated: CAGGTGSQETQYF.

The genes are TRBV7-2 and TRBJ2-1, with 11 positions matching TRBD2. The CDR3 spans 16 residues. J was trimmed by 7 bases and V by 5 bases; bases with no gene match: 10. The V gene's germline CDR1 is SGHTA and CDR2 FQGNSA. The CDR3 spells CASSPRSGGVGNEQFF. CDR3 DNA: TGTGCCAGCAGCCCCCGTAGCGGGGGGGTAGGGAATGAGCAGTTCTTC.

J is TRBJ2-1 and V is TRBV19; D might be TRBD2 (6 bases). Germline V gene sequence: CDR1 LNHDA, CDR2 SQIVND (reference sequence). Trimming took off 4 bases at V and 3 bases at J, with 16 bases between the two ends. The CDR3 is made up of 16 amino acids. The DNA of the CDR3 is TGTGCCAGTAGTACACCCACTGGAGGGGACTACAATGAGCAGTTCTTC. Translated: CASSTPTGGDYNEQFF.

The chain combines TRBV5-4 with TRBJ2-3; 12 bases fit TRBD2. The germline V gene encodes CDR1 SGHNT and CDR2 YYREEE (reference sequence). The J segment lost 5 bases and the V segment lost 5 bases, leaving 9 bases of the junction unmatched. CDR3 length equals 16 residues. The CDR3 is CASSGATSGGGDTQYF. The CDR3 region has the DNA TGTGCCAGCAGTGGGGCGACTAGCGGGGGTGGAGATACGCAGTATTTT.

This chain joins TRBV21-1 and TRBJ2-1; the D call of TRBD2 is as the table states it, not checked on the DNA. TRBV21-1 is shown as a pseudogene. This CDR3 region has 20 residues. The CDR3 loop is CASSGKFNGGLSSGLYEQFF. The CDR3 DNA sequence: TGTGCCAGCAGCGGGAAATTCAACGGGGGACTTTCAAGTGGTCTCTATGAGCAGTTCTTC.

This sequence joins TRBV4-1 and TRBJ2-3, with 11 bases fitting TRBD1. V trimming: 1 base; J trimming: 4 bases; junction bases outside the gene matches: 7. Germline CDR1 is MGHRA and CDR2 is YSYEKL. The CDR3 totals 17 residues. CDR3 amino acids: CASSQAAPGQGADTQYF. The CDR3 DNA sequence: TGCGCCAGCAGCCAAGCAGCCCCGGGACAGGGGGCAGATACGCAGTATTTT.

This chain uses TRBV11-2 with TRBJ2-7; no clear D. In germline, CDR1 is SGHAT, CDR2 FQNNGV. The V and J ends lost 1 base and 1 base respectively, with 5 bases between them. The CDR3 is made up of 13 amino acids. CDR3 bases: TGTGCCAGCAGCTTAGGTCCGTCCTACGAGCAGTACTTC. It specifies CASSLGPSYEQYF. Based on the CDR3 plus reference TRBV11-2 and TRBJ2-7, the full variable domain is EAGVAQSPRYKIIEKRQSVAFWCNPISGHATLYWYQQILGQGPKLLIQFQNNGVVDDSQLPKDRFSAERLKGVDSTLKIQPAKLEDSAVYLCASSLGPSYEQYFGPGTRLTVT.

The chain joins TRBV10-3 to TRBJ2-7; TRBD1 matches 9 bases. CDR3 length: 16 amino acids. Germline-derived CDR1 and CDR2 are ENHRY and SYGVKD. The V and J ends lost 3 bases and 2 bases, in that order; junction bases with no gene match: 8. The CDR3 is CAISESGQGKPYEQYF. The DNA of the CDR3 is TGTGCCATCAGTGAAAGCGGACAGGGGAAGCCCTACGAGCAGTACTTC.

This clone came up once. This chain links TRBV14 with TRBJ1-1, with 8 nucleotides matching TRBD1. The CDR3 length is 16 residues. Germline-derived CDR1 and CDR2 are SGHDN and FVKESK. The V segment lost 2 bases and the J segment 0 bases; nucleotides outside the gene matches: 5. CDR3 loop: CASSQRQGWLNTEAFF. The CDR3 nucleotides read TGTGCCAGCAGCCAAAGACAGGGGTGGTTGAACACTGAAGCTTTCTTT.

The chain is built from TRBV11-2 and TRBJ1-1; unclear D gene. Germline V gene data show CDR1 as SGHAT and CDR2 as FQNNGV. Deletions cut 5 bases from V and 5 bases from J, with 12 bases between. The CDR3 extends over 13 amino acids. The CDR3 nucleotides read TGTGCCAGCAGCCCCGGAGGAGAGACTGAAGCTTTCTTT. Its translation is CASSPGGETEAFF.

The V and J genes are TRBV5-1 and TRBJ2-7; D not certain. Germline values: CDR1 SGHRS, CDR2 YFSETQ. V lost 4 bases and J lost 1, with 9 bases in between. The CDR3 contains 13 residues. CDR3 in DNA: TGCGCCAGCAGCACCACTATTTCCTACGAGCAGTACTTC. As protein: CASSTTISYEQYF.

The chain links TRBV19 to TRBJ2-4, with TRBD2 matching 7 bases. Germline V gene lookup returns CDR1 LNHDA and CDR2 SQIVND (reference sequence). This CDR3 region has 15 residues. Trimming at V came to 11 bases and at J to 0 bases, leaving 10 bases not matched to a gene. This chain's CDR3 is CAAGGGDLAKNIQYF. CDR3 nucleotide sequence: TGTGCCGCTGGTGGGGGGGACTTAGCCAAAAACATTCAGTACTTC.

This clone was seen only a few times. CDR3 sequence reads: CASSSIGGGYEQYF. DNA for the CDR3: TGTGCCAGCAGTTCTATTGGGGGGGGCTACGAGCAGTACTTC. The rearrangement links TRBV27 to TRBJ2-7; 7 nucleotides align to TRBD2. This CDR3 comprises 14 residues. Trimming removed 4 bases from V and 3 bases from J; junction bases left unmatched: 6. Germline CDR1 is MNHEY and CDR2 is SMNVEV (reference sequence).

The chain uses TRBV5-1 and TRBJ2-3; TRBD2 aligns across 15 bases. Germline CDR1 SGHRS, CDR2 YFSETQ. The CDR3 runs to 19 residues. With V trimmed by 4 bases and J by 1 base, 10 bases remained unmatched. The CDR3: CASSLRSGTSGGRTDTQYF. The CDR3 DNA reads TGCGCCAGCAGCCTGCGATCGGGGACTAGCGGGGGGCGCACAGATACGCAGTATTTT.